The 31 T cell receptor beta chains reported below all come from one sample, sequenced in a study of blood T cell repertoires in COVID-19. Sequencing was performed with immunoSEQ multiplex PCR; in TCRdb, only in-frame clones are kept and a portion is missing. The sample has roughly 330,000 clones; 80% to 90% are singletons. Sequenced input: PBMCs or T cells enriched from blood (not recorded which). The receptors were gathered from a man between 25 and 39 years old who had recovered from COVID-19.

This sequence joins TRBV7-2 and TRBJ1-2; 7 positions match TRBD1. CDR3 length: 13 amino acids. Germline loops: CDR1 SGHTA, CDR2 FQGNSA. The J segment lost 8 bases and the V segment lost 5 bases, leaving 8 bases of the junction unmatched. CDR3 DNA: TGTGCCAGCAGCGGATTGACAGGGAGCGGCTACACCTTC. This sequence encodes CASSGLTGSGYTF.

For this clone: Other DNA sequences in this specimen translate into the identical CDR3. The CDR3 region has the DNA TGTGCCAGCAGCGTAGGGCGGGGGGGCTACAATGAGCAGTTCTTC. Translated, it gives CASSVGRGGYNEQFF. The chain uses TRBV9 and TRBJ2-1; 9 nucleotides agree with TRBD2. V was pared by 0 bases and J by 3 bases, with 1 base of the junction left unmatched. The CDR3 spans 15 residues. Germline V gene lookup returns CDR1 SGDLS and CDR2 YYNGEE.

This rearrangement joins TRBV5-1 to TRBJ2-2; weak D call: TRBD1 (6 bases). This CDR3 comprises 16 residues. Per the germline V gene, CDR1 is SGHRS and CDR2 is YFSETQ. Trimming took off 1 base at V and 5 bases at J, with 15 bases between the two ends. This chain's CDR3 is CASSLSLSQGTGELFF. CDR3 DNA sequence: TGCGCCAGCAGCTTGTCGTTGAGCCAGGGGACCGGGGAGCTGTTTTTT.

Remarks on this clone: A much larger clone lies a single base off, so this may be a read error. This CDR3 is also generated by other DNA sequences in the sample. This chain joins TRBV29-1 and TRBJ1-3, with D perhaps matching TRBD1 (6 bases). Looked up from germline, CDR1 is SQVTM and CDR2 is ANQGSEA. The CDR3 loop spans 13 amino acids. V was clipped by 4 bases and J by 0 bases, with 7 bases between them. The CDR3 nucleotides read TGCAGCGTTGTCAGGGGCTCTGGAAACACCATATATTTT. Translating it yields CSVVRGSGNTIYF. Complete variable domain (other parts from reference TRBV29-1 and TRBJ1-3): SAVISQKPSRDICQRGTSLTIQCQVDSQVTMMFWYRQQPGQSLTLIATANQGSEATYESGFVIDKFPISRPNLTFSTLTVSNMSPEDSSIYLCSVVRGSGNTIYFGEGSWLTVV.

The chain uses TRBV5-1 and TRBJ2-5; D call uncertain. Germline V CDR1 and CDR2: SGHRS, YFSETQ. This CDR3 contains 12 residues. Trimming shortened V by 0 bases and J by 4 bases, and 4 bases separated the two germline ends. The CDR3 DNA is TGCGCCAGCAGCTTGGTCTTAGAGACCCAGTACTTC. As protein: CASSLVLETQYF. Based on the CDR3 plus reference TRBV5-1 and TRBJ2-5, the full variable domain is KAGVTQTPRYLIKTRGQQVTLSCSPISGHRSVSWYQQTPGQGLQFLFEYFSETQRNKGNFPGRFSGRQFSNSRSEMNVSTLELGDSALYLCASSLVLETQYFGPGTRLLVL.

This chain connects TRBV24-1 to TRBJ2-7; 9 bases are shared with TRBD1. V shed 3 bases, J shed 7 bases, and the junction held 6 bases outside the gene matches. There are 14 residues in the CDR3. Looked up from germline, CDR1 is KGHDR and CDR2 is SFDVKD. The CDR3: CATSDQTGGREQYF. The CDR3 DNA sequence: TGTGCCACCAGTGATCAAACAGGGGGCAGGGAGCAGTACTTC.

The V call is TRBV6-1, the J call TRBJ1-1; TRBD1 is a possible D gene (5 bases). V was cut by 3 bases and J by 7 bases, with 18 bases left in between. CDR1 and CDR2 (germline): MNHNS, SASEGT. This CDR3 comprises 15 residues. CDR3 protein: CASSDNPWTGLEAFF. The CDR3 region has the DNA TGTGCCAGCAGTGACAACCCTTGGACGGGACTTGAAGCTTTCTTT.

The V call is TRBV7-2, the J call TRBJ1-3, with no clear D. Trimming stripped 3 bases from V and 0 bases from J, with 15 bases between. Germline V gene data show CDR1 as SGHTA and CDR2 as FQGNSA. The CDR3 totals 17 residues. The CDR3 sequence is CASSFSSGSFSGNTIYF. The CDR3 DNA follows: TGTGCCAGCAGCTTCTCTTCAGGCAGCTTCTCTGGAAACACCATATATTTT.

The CDR3 DNA reads TGTGCCAGCAGTTACGTGACAGGGGGCACTGAAGCTTTCTTT. Translation gives CASSYVTGGTEAFF. The rearrangement links TRBV6-5 to TRBJ1-1; 9 bases map to TRBD1. The trim removed 2 bases at V and 4 bases at J, leaving 2 bases unmatched. The germline gives CDR1 MNHEY, CDR2 SVGAGI. The CDR3 extends over 14 amino acids.

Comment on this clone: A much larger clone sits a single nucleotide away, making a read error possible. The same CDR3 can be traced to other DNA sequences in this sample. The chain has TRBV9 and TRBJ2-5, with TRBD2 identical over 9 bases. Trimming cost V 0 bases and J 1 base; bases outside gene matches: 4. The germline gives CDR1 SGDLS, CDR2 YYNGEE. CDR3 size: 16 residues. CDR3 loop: CASSVGGGGAQETQYF. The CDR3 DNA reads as TGTGCCAGCAGCGTAGGGGGCGGGGGGGCCCAAGAGACCCAGTACTTC.

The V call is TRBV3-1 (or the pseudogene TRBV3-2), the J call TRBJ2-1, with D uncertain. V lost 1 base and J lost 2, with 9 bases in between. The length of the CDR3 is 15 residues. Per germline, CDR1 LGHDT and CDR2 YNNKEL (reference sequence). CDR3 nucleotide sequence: TGTGCCAGCAGCCAAGTAGCCACCGCCTACAATGAGCAGTTCTTC. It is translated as CASSQVATAYNEQFF.

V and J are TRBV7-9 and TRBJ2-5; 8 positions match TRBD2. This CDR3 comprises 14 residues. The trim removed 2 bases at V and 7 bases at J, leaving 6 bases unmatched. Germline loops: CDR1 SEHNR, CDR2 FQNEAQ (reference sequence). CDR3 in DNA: TGTGCCAGCAGCTTAACCGGGGGGGAGGTGACCCAGTACTTC. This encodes CASSLTGGEVTQYF.

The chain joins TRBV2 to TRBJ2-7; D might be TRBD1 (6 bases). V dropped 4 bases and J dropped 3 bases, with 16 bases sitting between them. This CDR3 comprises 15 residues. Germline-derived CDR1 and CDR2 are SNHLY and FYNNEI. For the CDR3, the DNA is TGTGCCAGCAGTGTCTCACAGGGATTCAGCTACGAGCAGTACTTC. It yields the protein CASSVSQGFSYEQYF.

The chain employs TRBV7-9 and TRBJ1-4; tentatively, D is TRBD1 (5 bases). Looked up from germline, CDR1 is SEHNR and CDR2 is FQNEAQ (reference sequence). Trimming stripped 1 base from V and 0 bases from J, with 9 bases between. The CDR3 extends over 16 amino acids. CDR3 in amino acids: CASSLGQGATNEKLFF. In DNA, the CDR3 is TGTGCCAGCAGCTTAGGGCAGGGTGCAACTAATGAAAAACTGTTTTTT.

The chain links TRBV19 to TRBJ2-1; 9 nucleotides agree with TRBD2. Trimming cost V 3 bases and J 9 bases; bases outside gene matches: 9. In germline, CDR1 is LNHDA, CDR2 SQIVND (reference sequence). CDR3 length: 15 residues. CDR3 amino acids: CASSIVAGGQGEQFF. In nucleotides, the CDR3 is TGTGCCAGTAGTATTGTGGCGGGGGGGCAAGGTGAGCAGTTCTTC.

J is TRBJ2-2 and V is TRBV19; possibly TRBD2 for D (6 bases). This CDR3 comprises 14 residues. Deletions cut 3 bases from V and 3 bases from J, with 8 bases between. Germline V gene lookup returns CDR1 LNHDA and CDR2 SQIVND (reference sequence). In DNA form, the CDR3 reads TGTGCCAGTAGTATCGGCGGGGACACCGGGGAGCTGTTTTTT. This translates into CASSIGGDTGELFF.

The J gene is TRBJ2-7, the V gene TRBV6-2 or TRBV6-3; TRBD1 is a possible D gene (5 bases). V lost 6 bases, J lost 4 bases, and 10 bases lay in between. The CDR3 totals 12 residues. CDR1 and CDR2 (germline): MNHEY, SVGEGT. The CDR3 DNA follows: TGTGCCAGCAGCCGCAGGGTTTACGAGCAGTACTTC. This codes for CASSRRVYEQYF.

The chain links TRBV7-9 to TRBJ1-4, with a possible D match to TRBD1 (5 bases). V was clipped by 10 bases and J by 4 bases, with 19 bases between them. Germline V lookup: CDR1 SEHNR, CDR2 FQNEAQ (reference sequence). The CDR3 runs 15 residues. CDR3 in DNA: TGTGCCATCTTCACGGGGCGGGGCCTTAATGAAAAACTGTTTTTT. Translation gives CAIFTGRGLNEKLFF.

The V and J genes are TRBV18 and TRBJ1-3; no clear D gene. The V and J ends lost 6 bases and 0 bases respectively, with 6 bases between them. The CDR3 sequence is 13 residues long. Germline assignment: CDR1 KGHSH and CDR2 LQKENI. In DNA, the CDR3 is TGTGCCAGCTCGGGCTACTCTGGAAACACCATATATTTT. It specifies CASSGYSGNTIYF. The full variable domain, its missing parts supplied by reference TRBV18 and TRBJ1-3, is NAGVMQNPRHLVRRRGQEARLRCSPMKGHSHVYWYRQLPEEGLKFMVYLQKENIIDESGMPKERFSAEFPKEGPSILRIQQVVRGDSAAYFCASSGYSGNTIYFGEGSWLTVV.

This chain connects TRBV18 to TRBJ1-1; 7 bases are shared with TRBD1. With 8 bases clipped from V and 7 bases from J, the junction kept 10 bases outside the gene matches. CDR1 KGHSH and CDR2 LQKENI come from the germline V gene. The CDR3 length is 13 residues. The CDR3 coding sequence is TGTGCCAGCGCCCCTCAGGGGGGAAGTGAAGCTTTCTTT. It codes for CASAPQGGSEAFF.

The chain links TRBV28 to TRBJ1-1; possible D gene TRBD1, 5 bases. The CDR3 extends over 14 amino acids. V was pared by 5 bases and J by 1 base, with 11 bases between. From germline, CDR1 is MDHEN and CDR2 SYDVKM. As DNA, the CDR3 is TGTGCCAGCAGTCAAATGACAGCGAACACTGAAGCTTTCTTT. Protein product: CASSQMTANTEAFF.

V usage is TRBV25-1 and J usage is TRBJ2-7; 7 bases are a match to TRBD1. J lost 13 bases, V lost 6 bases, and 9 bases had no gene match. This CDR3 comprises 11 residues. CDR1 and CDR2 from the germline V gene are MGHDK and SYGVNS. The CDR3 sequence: CASRDAGGDYF. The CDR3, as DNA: TGTGCCAGCAGGGACGCAGGGGGAGATTACTTC.

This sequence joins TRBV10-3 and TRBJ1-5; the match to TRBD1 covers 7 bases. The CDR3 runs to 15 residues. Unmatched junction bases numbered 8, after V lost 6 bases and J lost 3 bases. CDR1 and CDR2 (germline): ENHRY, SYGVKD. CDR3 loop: CAISTNGQANQPQHF. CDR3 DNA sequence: TGTGCCATCAGCACTAATGGACAGGCCAATCAGCCCCAGCATTTT.

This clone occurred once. The CDR3 DNA follows: TGTGCCACCAGCAGAGATAGCGGGGGGGAAGAGACCCAGTACTTC. Amino acids: CATSRDSGGEETQYF. V is TRBV15 and J is TRBJ2-5, with 11 bases lining up with TRBD2. CDR1 is LNHNV and CDR2 is YYDKDF in the germline V gene (reference sequence). There are 15 residues in the CDR3. V lost 0 bases to trimming and J lost 3 bases; unmatched junction nucleotides: 0.

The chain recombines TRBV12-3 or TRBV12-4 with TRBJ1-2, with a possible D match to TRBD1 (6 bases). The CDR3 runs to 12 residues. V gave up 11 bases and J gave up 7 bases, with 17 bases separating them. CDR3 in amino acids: CAAGVPAVGYTF. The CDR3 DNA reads TGTGCCGCAGGGGTCCCAGCGGTTGGCTACACCTTC.

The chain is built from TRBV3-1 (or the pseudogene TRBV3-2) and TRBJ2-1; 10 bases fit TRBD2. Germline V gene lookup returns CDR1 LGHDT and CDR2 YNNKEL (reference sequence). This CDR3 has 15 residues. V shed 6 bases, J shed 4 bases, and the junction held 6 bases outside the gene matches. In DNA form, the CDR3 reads TGTGCCAGCAGGCGAGCGGGGGGGTTTTACAATGAGCAGTTCTTC. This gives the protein CASRRAGGFYNEQFF.

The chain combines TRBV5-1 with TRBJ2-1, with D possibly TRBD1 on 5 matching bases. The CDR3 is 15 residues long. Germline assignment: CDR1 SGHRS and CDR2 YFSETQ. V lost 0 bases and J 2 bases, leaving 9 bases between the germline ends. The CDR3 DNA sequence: TGCGCCAGCAGCTTGGAGGGGCCCCCCTACAATGAGCAGTTCTTC. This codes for CASSLEGPPYNEQFF.

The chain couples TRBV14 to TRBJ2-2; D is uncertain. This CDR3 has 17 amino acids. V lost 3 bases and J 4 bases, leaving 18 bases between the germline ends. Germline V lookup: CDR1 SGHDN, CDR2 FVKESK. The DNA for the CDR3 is TGTGCCAGCAGCCACACCCTGGGCCCGATGGGCACCGGGGAGCTGTTTTTT. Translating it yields CASSHTLGPMGTGELFF. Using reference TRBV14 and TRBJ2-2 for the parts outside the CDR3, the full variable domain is EAGVTQFPSHSVIEKGQTVTLRCDPISGHDNLYWYRRVMGKEIKFLLHFVKESKQDESGMPNNRFLAERTGGTYSTLKVQPAELEDSGVYFCASSHTLGPMGTGELFFGEGSRLTVL.

The CDR3, as DNA: TGTGCCATCAGTGACATGGGGCCCTATGGCTACACCTTC. The encoded protein is CAISDMGPYGYTF. The rearrangement links TRBV10-3 to TRBJ1-2, with D maybe TRBD1 (5 bases). Trimming took 3 bases from V and 4 from J, leaving 9 bases between them. CDR3 length: 13 amino acids. Germline CDR1 is ENHRY and CDR2 is SYGVKD.

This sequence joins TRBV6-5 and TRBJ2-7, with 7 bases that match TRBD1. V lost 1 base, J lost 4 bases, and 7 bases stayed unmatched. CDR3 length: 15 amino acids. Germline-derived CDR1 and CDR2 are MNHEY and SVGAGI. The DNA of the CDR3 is TGTGCCAGCAGTTACTTACAGGGGATACATTACGAGCAGTACTTC. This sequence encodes CASSYLQGIHYEQYF.

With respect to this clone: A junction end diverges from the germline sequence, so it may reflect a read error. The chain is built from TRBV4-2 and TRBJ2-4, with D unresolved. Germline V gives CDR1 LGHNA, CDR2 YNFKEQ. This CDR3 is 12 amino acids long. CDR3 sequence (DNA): TGTGCCAGCAGCCAAGATGCACTCGTTTTACACTTC. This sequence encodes CASSQDALVLHF.